These 12 T cell receptor beta chains came from one sample sequenced in a study of T cell responses to AZD1222 COVID-19 vaccine. Clones were read by immunoSEQ multiplex PCR, and TCRdb kept only the in-frame ones, dropping some. The sample contains around 110,000 clones, roughly 88% of which appear only once. Sequenced material: peripheral blood, taken on day 0 of AZD1222 vaccination. These receptors were taken from an adult in good health.

The chain couples TRBV6-5 to TRBJ1-1; the D is unclear. The CDR3 runs 14 residues. Trimming shortened V by 2 bases and J by 4 bases, and 11 bases separated the two germline ends. CDR1 is MNHEY, CDR2 SVGAGI, per germline. CDR3 sequence: CASSYLDGRTEAFF. In nucleotides, the CDR3 is TGTGCCAGCAGTTACCTGGACGGTCGCACTGAAGCTTTCTTT.

The V and J genes are TRBV7-3 and TRBJ2-6; D unresolved. In germline, CDR1 is SGHTA, CDR2 FQGTGA. Trimming cost V 2 bases and J 5 bases, with 4 bases left between them. The CDR3 runs 13 residues. The CDR3: CASSLGWANVLTF. The CDR3 DNA sequence: TGTGCCAGCAGCTTAGGCTGGGCCAACGTCCTGACTTTC. The full variable domain, with the rest looked up from reference TRBV7-3 and TRBJ2-6, is GAGVSQTPSNKVTEKGKYVELRCDPISGHTALYWYRQSLGQGPEFLIYFQGTGAADDSGLPNDRFFAVRPEGSVSTLKIQRTERGDSAVYLCASSLGWANVLTFGAGSRLTVL.

This chain links TRBV7-8 with TRBJ1-1; the D gene is possibly TRBD1 (5 bases). Trimming took off 1 base at V and 10 bases at J, with 25 bases between the two ends. This CDR3 spans 17 amino acids. The germline V gene has CDR1 SGHVS and CDR2 FQNEAQ. Written as DNA, the CDR3 is TGTGCCAGCAGCTTAGAAGGCAGGGTGGCGGCAGGAATAGGAGCTTTCTTT. Amino acids: CASSLEGRVAAGIGAFF.

The J gene is TRBJ1-4, the V gene TRBV7-9, with 12 positions matching TRBD1. This CDR3 spans 16 amino acids. Losses at the gene ends were 1 base for V and 6 bases for J; bases not matched to a gene: 3. The germline gives CDR1 SEHNR, CDR2 FQNEAQ (reference sequence). In DNA, the CDR3 is TGTGCCAGCAGCTTAGGGGACAGGGGGCATCATGAAAAACTGTTTTTT. Amino acids: CASSLGDRGHHEKLFF.

The chain combines TRBV7-2 with TRBJ1-1, with a weak D call TRBD1 (5 bases). Trimming shortened V by 5 bases and J by 3 bases, and 19 bases separated the two germline ends. This CDR3 spans 16 amino acids. Germline CDR1 SGHTA, CDR2 FQGNSA. The CDR3 nucleotides read TGTGCCAGCAGCCCAAGAAGGGACTCCTGGCACACTGAAGCTTTCTTT. Translated, it gives CASSPRRDSWHTEAFF.

The chain has TRBV7-2 and TRBJ2-7, with 8 bases aligning to TRBD2. V trimming: 2 bases; J trimming: 3 bases; junction bases outside the gene matches: 3. Germline-derived CDR1 and CDR2 are SGHTA and FQGNSA. The CDR3 covers 14 residues. The CDR3 sequence: CASSLFSGSYEQYF. CDR3 DNA: TGTGCCAGCAGCTTATTCAGCGGGAGCTACGAGCAGTACTTC.

The V gene is TRBV4-1, the J gene TRBJ2-5; 7 nucleotides line up with TRBD1. V was clipped by 1 base and J by 5 bases; unmatched bases: 7. The V gene's germline CDR1 is MGHRA and CDR2 YSYEKL. CDR3 size: 15 residues. In DNA form, the CDR3 reads TGCGCCAGCAGCCAAGCACAGGGGTTTCTTGAGACCCAGTACTTC. Translation: CASSQAQGFLETQYF.

The chain recombines TRBV19 with TRBJ2-1; TRBD2 might be the D (6 bases). V lost 3 bases and J 4 bases, leaving 13 bases between the germline ends. This CDR3 region has 15 residues. CDR1 is LNHDA and CDR2 is SQIVND in the germline V gene (reference sequence). The CDR3 loop reads CASSIALGLYNEQFF. CDR3 in DNA: TGTGCCAGTAGTATCGCCTTGGGACTTTACAATGAGCAGTTCTTC.

The rearrangement uses TRBV15 and TRBJ1-4; no reliable D call. The CDR3 length is 15 residues. The germline gives CDR1 LNHNV, CDR2 YYDKDF (reference sequence). Trimming shortened V by 1 base and J by 0 bases, and 6 bases separated the two germline ends. Here the CDR3 reads CATSRAGATNEKLFF. The CDR3 region has the DNA TGTGCCACCAGCAGAGCGGGCGCAACTAATGAAAAACTGTTTTTT.

The chain carries TRBV25-1 and TRBJ2-1; D not resolved. The CDR3 is made up of 13 amino acids. V lost 10 bases and J 4 bases, leaving 14 bases between the germline ends. CDR1 and CDR2 (germline): MGHDK, SYGVNS. The CDR3 nucleotides read TGTGCCACCGCTAATCGTGGGTACAATGAGCAGTTCTTC. Amino acids: CATANRGYNEQFF.

The V gene is TRBV7-3, the J gene TRBJ1-2; perhaps TRBD1 as D (6 bases). The V gene's germline CDR1 is SGHTA and CDR2 FQGTGA. The CDR3 is made up of 13 amino acids. V gave up 2 bases and J gave up 8 bases, with 12 bases separating them. This chain's CDR3 is CASSLERGLGYTF. The CDR3 DNA sequence: TGTGCCAGCAGCTTAGAACGGGGGCTCGGCTACACCTTC.

This chain joins TRBV6-2 or TRBV6-3 and TRBJ1-1; D is unclear. The CDR3 spans 12 residues. Trimming took 2 bases from V and 4 from J, leaving 5 bases between them. The germline V gene encodes CDR1 MNHEY and CDR2 SVGEGT. CDR3 amino acids: CASSYTFTEAFF. DNA for the CDR3: TGTGCCAGCAGTTACACCTTCACTGAAGCTTTCTTT.